The 27 T cell receptor beta chains below come from one sample, sequenced in a study of shared clonotypes between healthy human individuals (dated by TCRdb to 2020 to 2022). The method behind the library was the immunoSEQ multiplex PCR assay. TCRdb's version of the immuneACCESS table is confined to in-frame rearrangements and falls short of the full clone set. An unresolved V gene accounts for under half of the shortfall where checked; the remainder is of unknown origin. This sample comprises 500,000 to 550,000 clones, 90% to 97% of them detected only once. The biggest ten clones account for about 0.067% of the sample. Material for sequencing was naive CD4+ T cells sorted from blood. The cell subset or site label of this sample denotes: CD45RA+ positively selected. The receptors were gathered from a woman under 40 in good health.

This rearrangement joins TRBV15 to TRBJ1-5; 7 nucleotides line up with TRBD1. CDR1 is LNHNV, CDR2 YYDKDF, per germline (reference sequence). V lost 0 bases to trimming and J lost 0 bases; unmatched junction nucleotides: 5. The length of the CDR3 is 17 residues. CDR3: CATSRDPGTVSNQPQHF. The CDR3 DNA reads as TGTGCCACCAGCAGAGACCCCGGGACAGTTAGCAATCAGCCCCAGCATTTT. The full variable domain, its missing parts supplied by reference TRBV15 and TRBJ1-5, is DAMVIQNPRYQVTQFGKPVTLSCSQTLNHNVMYWYQQKSSQAPKLLFHYYDKDFNNEADTPDNFQSRRPNTSFCFLDIRSPGLGDTAMYLCATSRDPGTVSNQPQHFGDGTRLSIL.

The chain couples TRBV6-5 to TRBJ1-1, with TRBD1 identical over 7 bases. The CDR3 runs 14 residues. Per germline, CDR1 MNHEY and CDR2 SVGAGI. Germline trimming cut 5 bases from V and 4 bases from J; bases unmatched to any gene: 7. CDR3 sequence reads: CASSLQGRITEAFF. DNA for the CDR3: TGTGCCAGCAGTCTACAGGGGCGGATCACTGAAGCTTTCTTT.

The rearrangement links TRBV27 to TRBJ2-1, with TRBD2 matching over 13 bases. CDR3 length equals 17 residues. V dropped 6 bases and J dropped 5; count of bases not matched to a gene: 10. CDR1 MNHEY and CDR2 SMNVEV come from the germline V gene (reference sequence). The CDR3 region has the DNA TGTGCCAGCAGGCCGGGACTAGCGGGACAAGAAGACAATGAGCAGTTCTTC. Translation: CASRPGLAGQEDNEQFF.

V gene TRBV11-2 combines with J gene TRBJ1-2; a possible D gene is TRBD1 (6 bases). Trimming pared 0 bases from V and 1 base from J, leaving 12 bases between. The CDR3 consists of 16 residues. Per germline, CDR1 SGHAT and CDR2 FQNNGV. The CDR3 region is CASSLDRGGGNYGYTF. Here the CDR3 DNA reads TGTGCCAGCAGCTTAGATAGGGGGGGCGGTAACTATGGCTACACCTTC.

The rearrangement links TRBV6-6 to TRBJ1-1; D perhaps matches TRBD1 (5 bases). The CDR3 has 14 amino acids. The V end was cut by 6 bases, the J end by 10 bases, with 21 bases between. In germline, CDR1 is MNHNY, CDR2 SVGAGI (reference sequence). The CDR3 reads CASRESGRSDGAFF. The CDR3 DNA follows: TGTGCCAGCAGAGAATCGGGACGTTCAGATGGAGCTTTCTTT.

CDR3 sequence (DNA): TGTGCCAGCAGCCGGGGGCTGGACAGGAGCTATGGCTACACCTTC. As protein: CASSRGLDRSYGYTF. The rearrangement joins TRBV11-2 to TRBJ1-2; 7 nucleotides agree with TRBD1. CDR1 and CDR2 from the germline V gene are SGHAT and FQNNGV. J was trimmed by 4 bases and V by 5 bases; bases with no gene match: 10. The CDR3 has 15 residues.

The chain carries TRBV2 and TRBJ2-6; TRBD1 matches 8 bases. The germline V gene has CDR1 SNHLY and CDR2 FYNNEI. This CDR3 is built from 16 residues. V lost 6 bases, J lost 4 bases, and 8 bases stayed unmatched. CDR3: CASSKGQGNGANVLTF. The CDR3 region has the DNA TGTGCCAGCAGCAAAGGACAGGGAAACGGGGCCAACGTCCTGACTTTC.

The rearrangement joins TRBV28 to TRBJ1-6; D is unclear. The germline CDR1 and CDR2 sequences are MDHEN and SYDVKM. Trimming left V 7 bases short and J 7 bases short, with 11 bases between. There are 13 residues in the CDR3. CDR3 region: CASKEGANSPLHF. The CDR3 region has the DNA TGTGCCAGCAAGGAGGGAGCGAATTCACCCCTCCACTTT. Drawing the rest from reference TRBV28 and TRBJ1-6, the complete variable domain is DVKVTQSSRYLVKRTGEKVFLECVQDMDHENMFWYRQDPGLGLRLIYFSYDVKMKEKGDIPEGYSVSREKKERFSLILESASTNQTSMYLCASKEGANSPLHFGNGTRLTVT.

J is TRBJ2-7 and V is TRBV4-1; D is undetermined. V was trimmed by 0 bases and J by 3 bases, leaving 12 bases between them. The CDR3 totals 15 residues. Germline V gives CDR1 MGHRA, CDR2 YSYEKL. DNA for the CDR3: TGCGCCAGCAGCCAAGAGTACAGCCCTTTCTACGAGCAGTACTTC. This encodes CASSQEYSPFYEQYF.

This rearrangement joins TRBV27 to TRBJ2-1; D remains ambiguous. The CDR3 has 12 amino acids. Trimming left V 7 bases short and J 5 bases short, with 9 bases between. Germline-derived CDR1 and CDR2 are MNHEY and SMNVEV (reference sequence). CDR3 protein: CASNSNDNEQFF. CDR3 in DNA: TGTGCCAGCAACAGTAATGACAATGAGCAGTTCTTC.

The chain recombines TRBV7-2 with TRBJ2-4; 11 nucleotides match TRBD2. Trimming at V came to 5 bases and at J to 10 bases, leaving 4 bases not matched to a gene. CDR3 length equals 13 residues. Germline loops: CDR1 SGHTA, CDR2 FQGNSA. The CDR3 sequence: CASSLGTSGIQYF. CDR3 nucleotide sequence: TGTGCCAGCAGCCTGGGGACTAGCGGTATTCAGTACTTC. The whole variable domain, remainder taken from reference TRBV7-2 and TRBJ2-4, is GAGVSQSPSNKVTEKGKDVELRCDPISGHTALYWYRQSLGQGLEFLIYFQGNSAPDKSGLPSDRFSAERTGGSVSTLTIQRTQQEDSAVYLCASSLGTSGIQYFGAGTRLSVL.

This clone was picked up one time. The gene calls are TRBV27 and TRBJ1-5, with a weak D call TRBD1 (5 bases). The CDR3 has 14 amino acids. V lost 1 base to trimming and J lost 7 bases, with 11 bases between them. The germline gives CDR1 MNHEY, CDR2 SMNVEV (reference sequence). CDR3 loop: CASSLWGWRQPQHF. The CDR3 DNA sequence: TGTGCCAGCAGTTTATGGGGGTGGAGACAGCCCCAGCATTTT.

The chain is built from TRBV18 and TRBJ2-3, with D unresolved. Trimming shortened V by 0 bases and J by 5 bases, and 3 bases separated the two germline ends. This CDR3 is 12 amino acids long. The germline gives CDR1 KGHSH, CDR2 LQKENI. CDR3 protein: CASSPPGDTQYF. The CDR3 region has the DNA TGTGCCAGCTCACCACCGGGAGATACGCAGTATTTT.

The chain joins TRBV28 to TRBJ2-1; a possible D gene is TRBD2 (5 bases). The germline V and J ends were trimmed by 7 bases and 7 bases, with 11 bases remaining between them. This CDR3 spans 12 amino acids. Per germline, CDR1 MDHEN and CDR2 SYDVKM. CDR3 in DNA: TGTGCCAGCACCACCGGCGGGAATGAGCAGTTCTTC. Amino acid sequence: CASTTGGNEQFF.

This chain links TRBV15 with TRBJ1-2; D is unclear. CDR1 is LNHNV and CDR2 is YYDKDF in the germline V gene (reference sequence). This CDR3 contains 14 residues. Deletions cut 0 bases from V and 0 bases from J, with 5 bases between. DNA for the CDR3: TGTGCCACCAGCAGAGACTTTTCTAACTATGGCTACACCTTC. Protein product: CATSRDFSNYGYTF.

This clone was observed a single time. The chain has TRBV2 and TRBJ1-4; D uncertain. V was clipped by 4 bases and J by 8 bases, with 14 bases between them. CDR1 is SNHLY, CDR2 FYNNEI, per germline. The CDR3 contains 14 residues. This chain's CDR3 is CASSATTSAEKLFF. The DNA of the CDR3 is TGTGCCAGCAGTGCAACAACTTCGGCCGAAAAACTGTTTTTT. The full variable domain, in which reference TRBV2 and TRBJ1-4 provide the parts outside the CDR3, is EPEVTQTPSHQVTQMGQEVILRCVPISNHLYFYWYRQILGQKVEFLVSFYNNEISEKSEIFDDQFSVERPDGSNFTLKIRSTKLEDSAMYFCASSATTSAEKLFFGSGTQLSVL.

V and J are TRBV4-2 and TRBJ1-2; a weak D match, TRBD1 (6 bases). The CDR3 loop spans 14 amino acids. Germline V gene sequence: CDR1 LGHNA, CDR2 YNFKEQ. V gave up 4 bases and J gave up 7 bases, with 16 bases separating them. CDR3 loop: CASSPRTELVGYTF. DNA for the CDR3: TGTGCCAGCAGCCCCCGGACAGAGTTAGTTGGCTACACCTTC.

The rearrangement joins TRBV11-2 to TRBJ2-5; tentatively, D is TRBD2 (5 bases). The DNA matches TRBJ2-7 better at its end, which makes the J call doubtful. Per the germline V gene, CDR1 is SGHAT and CDR2 is FQNNGV. This CDR3 comprises 16 residues. The CDR3 DNA sequence: TGTGCCAGCAGCTTAGGGACGGGATTTAGCTCCTACGAGCAGTACTTC. This sequence encodes CASSLGTGFSSYEQYF.

In DNA form, the CDR3 reads TGTGCCAGCAGTCCCTACCCCGGACAGGGTTGGGGCTACACCTTC. Translating it yields CASSPYPGQGWGYTF. The rearrangement links TRBV28 to TRBJ1-2; TRBD1 matches 8 bases. J gave up 8 bases and V 5 bases, and 13 bases lay outside the gene matches. Per germline, CDR1 MDHEN and CDR2 SYDVKM. The CDR3 is made up of 15 amino acids.

In DNA, the CDR3 is TGTGCCAGCAGGACTGGACTAGCGGTTACCTACGAGCAGTACTTC. Its translation is CASRTGLAVTYEQYF. The chain employs TRBV2 and TRBJ2-7; 10 positions agree with TRBD2. The CDR3 totals 15 residues. Germline V gene lookup returns CDR1 SNHLY and CDR2 FYNNEI. Trimming cost V 6 bases and J 2 bases; bases outside gene matches: 7.

This clone was counted a single time. V gene TRBV19 combines with J gene TRBJ2-1; unclear D gene. This CDR3 contains 14 residues. Per the germline V gene, CDR1 is LNHDA and CDR2 is SQIVND (reference sequence). V was cut by 7 bases and J by 9 bases, with 19 bases left in between. CDR3 nucleotide sequence: TGTGCCAGTATGTTCCAAAAAGGGCCTTTTGAGCAGTTCTTC. This encodes CASMFQKGPFEQFF.

The chain is built from TRBV7-7 and TRBJ2-1; 7 nucleotides align to TRBD2. This CDR3 comprises 16 residues. Germline V gene data show CDR1 as SSHAT and CDR2 as FNYEAQ (reference sequence). V gave up 1 base and J gave up 8 bases; unmatched junction bases: 11. CDR3 sequence reads: CASSLGVLAAADEQFF. As DNA, the CDR3 is TGTGCCAGCAGCTTAGGAGTTCTAGCGGCAGCCGATGAGCAGTTCTTC.

This chain joins TRBV4-2 and TRBJ2-2, with 12 positions matching TRBD2. The germline V gene encodes CDR1 LGHNA and CDR2 YNFKEQ. Losses at the gene ends were 8 bases for V and 5 bases for J; bases not matched to a gene: 6. The CDR3 consists of 15 residues. In DNA, the CDR3 is TGTGCCAGCCGGAGACTAGCGGGAGAGACCGGGGAGCTGTTTTTT. The encoded protein is CASRRLAGETGELFF.

This sequence joins TRBV18 and TRBJ1-4; D perhaps matches TRBD1 (5 bases). Germline CDR1 KGHSH, CDR2 LQKENI. Trimming cost V 3 bases and J 7 bases, with 9 bases left between them. The CDR3 is made up of 13 amino acids. The CDR3 loop reads CASSPGPGEKLFF. In DNA form, the CDR3 reads TGTGCCAGCTCACCGGGACCGGGTGAAAAACTGTTTTTT.

CDR3 coding DNA: TGTGCCAGCAGCGTAGATGGGAGGAACACTGAAGCTTTCTTT. Translated, it gives CASSVDGRNTEAFF. The V call is TRBV9, the J call TRBJ1-1, with D unclear. Looked up from germline, CDR1 is SGDLS and CDR2 is YYNGEE. This CDR3 region has 14 residues. Trimming left V 0 bases short and J 1 base short, with 7 bases between.

Here the CDR3 reads CASSGRINQPQHF. The DNA for the CDR3 is TGTGCCAGTAGCGGACGGATAAATCAGCCCCAGCATTTT. The genes are TRBV19 and TRBJ1-5; D not resolved. Germline-derived CDR1 and CDR2 are LNHDA and SQIVND (reference sequence). Trimming pared 6 bases from V and 4 bases from J, leaving 10 bases between. CDR3 length: 13 amino acids.

The chain joins TRBV11-3 to TRBJ2-1, with TRBD2 identical over 8 bases. V shed 3 bases, J shed 7 bases, and the junction held 5 bases outside the gene matches. The CDR3 has 14 residues. In germline, CDR1 is SGHNT, CDR2 YENEEA. CDR3 bases: TGTGCCAGCAGCTTTAGCGGGATGAAAAATGAGCAGTTCTTC. Translation gives CASSFSGMKNEQFF.